Sequencing of this T cell receptor beta chain was carried out in a study of OX40 agonist ivuxolimab in advanced cancers. Study at large: Ivuxolimab was delivered to patients intravenously every 2 weeks at doses spanning 0.01 to 10 mg/kg.

Clones were sequenced by immunoSEQ multiplex PCR, and TCRdb holds only the in-frame ones, with some missing. This sample has under 85,000 clones, with about 87% found just once. Findings and caveats of the study: Clonal expansion among partial responders at 0.1-3.0 mg/kg ranked near the lowest.

Germline assignment: CDR1 SGHRS and CDR2 YFSETQ. V lost 0 bases, J lost 5 bases, and 5 bases stayed unmatched. This CDR3 is built from 15 residues. Concerning this clone itself: What it binds is not known.

The material sequenced was CD4+ or CD8+ T cells sorted from blood, taken in a trial of the OX40 agonist ivuxolimab. The TCR was taken from an adult with an advanced solid tumor such as melanoma, head and neck, liver or kidney cancer. V usage is TRBV5-1 and J usage is TRBJ1-5; 7 nucleotides agree with TRBD1. The CDR3 sequence is CASSLEAGGDQPQHF. Written as DNA, the CDR3 is TGCGCCAGCAGCTTGGAAGCAGGGGGAGATCAGCCCCAGCATTTT.